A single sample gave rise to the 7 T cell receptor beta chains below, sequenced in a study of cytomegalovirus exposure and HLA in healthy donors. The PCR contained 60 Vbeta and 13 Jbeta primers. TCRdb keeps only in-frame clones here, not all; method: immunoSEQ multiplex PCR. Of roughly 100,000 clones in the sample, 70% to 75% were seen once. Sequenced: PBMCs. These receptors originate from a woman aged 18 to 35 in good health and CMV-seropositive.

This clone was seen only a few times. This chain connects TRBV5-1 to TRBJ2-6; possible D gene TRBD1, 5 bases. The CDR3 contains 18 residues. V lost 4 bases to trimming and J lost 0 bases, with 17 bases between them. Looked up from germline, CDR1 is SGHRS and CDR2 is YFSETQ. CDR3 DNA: TGCGCCAGCAGCGCGGACATCTCCACTTTCTCTGGGGCCAACGTCCTGACTTTC. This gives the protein CASSADISTFSGANVLTF.

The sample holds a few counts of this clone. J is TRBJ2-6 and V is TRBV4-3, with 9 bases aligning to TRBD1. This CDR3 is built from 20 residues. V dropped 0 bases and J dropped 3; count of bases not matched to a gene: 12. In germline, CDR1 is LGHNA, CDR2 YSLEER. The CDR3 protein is CASSQEGTGTGLHGANVLTF. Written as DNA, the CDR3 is TGCGCCAGCAGCCAAGAAGGGACCGGGACAGGGTTGCATGGGGCCAACGTCCTGACTTTC.

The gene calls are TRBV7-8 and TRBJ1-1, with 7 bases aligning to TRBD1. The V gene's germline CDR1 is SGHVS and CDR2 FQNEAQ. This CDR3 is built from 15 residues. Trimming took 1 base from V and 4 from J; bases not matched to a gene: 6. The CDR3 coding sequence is TGTGCCAGCAGCTTAGAGGGCAGGGGGTCCACTGAAGCTTTCTTT. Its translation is CASSLEGRGSTEAFF.

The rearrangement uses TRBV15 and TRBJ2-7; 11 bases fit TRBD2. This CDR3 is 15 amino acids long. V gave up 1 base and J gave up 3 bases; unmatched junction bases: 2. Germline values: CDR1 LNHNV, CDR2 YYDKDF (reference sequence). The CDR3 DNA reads TGTGCCACCAGCAGAGTGGGGACTAGCGGCTACGAGCAGTACTTC. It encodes CATSRVGTSGYEQYF.

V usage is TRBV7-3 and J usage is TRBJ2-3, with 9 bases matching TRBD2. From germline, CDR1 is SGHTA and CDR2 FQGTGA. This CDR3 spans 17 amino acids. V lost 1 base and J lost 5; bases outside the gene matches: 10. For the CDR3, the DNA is TGTGCCAGCAGCTTAAGCCCCGGGGTAGCGGGGGAAGATACGCAGTATTTT. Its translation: CASSLSPGVAGEDTQYF.

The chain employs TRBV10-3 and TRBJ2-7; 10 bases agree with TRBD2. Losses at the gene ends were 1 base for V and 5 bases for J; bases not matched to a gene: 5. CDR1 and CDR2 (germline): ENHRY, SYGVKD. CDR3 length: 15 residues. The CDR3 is CAISELASGSHEQYF. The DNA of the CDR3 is TGTGCCATCAGTGAGTTGGCTAGCGGGAGCCACGAGCAGTACTTC.

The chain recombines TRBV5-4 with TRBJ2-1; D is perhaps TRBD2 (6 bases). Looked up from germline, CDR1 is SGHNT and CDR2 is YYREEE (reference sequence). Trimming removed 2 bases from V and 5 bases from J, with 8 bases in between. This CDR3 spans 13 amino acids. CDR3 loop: CASSFWGDNEQFF. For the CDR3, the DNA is TGTGCCAGCAGCTTCTGGGGGGACAATGAGCAGTTCTTC.